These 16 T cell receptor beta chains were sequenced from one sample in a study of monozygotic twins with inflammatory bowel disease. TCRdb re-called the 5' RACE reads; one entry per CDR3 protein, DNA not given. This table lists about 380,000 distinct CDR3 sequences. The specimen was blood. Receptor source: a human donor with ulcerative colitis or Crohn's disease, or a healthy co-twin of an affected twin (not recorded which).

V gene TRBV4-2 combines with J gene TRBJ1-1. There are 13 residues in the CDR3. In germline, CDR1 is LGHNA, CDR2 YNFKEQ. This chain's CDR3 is CASSQGRHTEAFF.

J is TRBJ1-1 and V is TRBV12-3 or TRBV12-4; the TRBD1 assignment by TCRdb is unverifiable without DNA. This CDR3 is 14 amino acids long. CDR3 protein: CASSFQDSRMKAFF.

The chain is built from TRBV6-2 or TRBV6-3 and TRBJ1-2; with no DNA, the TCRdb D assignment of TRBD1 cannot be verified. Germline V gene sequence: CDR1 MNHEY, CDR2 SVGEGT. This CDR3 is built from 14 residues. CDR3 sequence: CASSSSGTGGGYTF.

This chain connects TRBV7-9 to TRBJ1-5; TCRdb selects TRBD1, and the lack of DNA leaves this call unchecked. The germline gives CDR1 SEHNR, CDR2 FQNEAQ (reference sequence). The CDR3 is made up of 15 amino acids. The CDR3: CASSFKGTINQPQHF.

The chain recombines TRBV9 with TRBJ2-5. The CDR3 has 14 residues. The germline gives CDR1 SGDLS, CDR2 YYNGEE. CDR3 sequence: CASSVGGNQETQYF.

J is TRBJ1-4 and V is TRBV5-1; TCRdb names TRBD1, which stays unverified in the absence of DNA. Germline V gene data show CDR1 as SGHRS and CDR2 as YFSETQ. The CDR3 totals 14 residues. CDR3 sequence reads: CASSGDRSNEKLFF.

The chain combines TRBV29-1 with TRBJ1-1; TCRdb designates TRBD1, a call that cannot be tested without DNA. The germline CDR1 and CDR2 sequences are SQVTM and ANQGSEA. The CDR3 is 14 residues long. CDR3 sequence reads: CSVVKTGGATEAFF.

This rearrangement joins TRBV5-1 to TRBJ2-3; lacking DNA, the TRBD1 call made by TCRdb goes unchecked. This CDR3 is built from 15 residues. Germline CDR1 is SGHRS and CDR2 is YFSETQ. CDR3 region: CASSVGGDGTDTQYF.

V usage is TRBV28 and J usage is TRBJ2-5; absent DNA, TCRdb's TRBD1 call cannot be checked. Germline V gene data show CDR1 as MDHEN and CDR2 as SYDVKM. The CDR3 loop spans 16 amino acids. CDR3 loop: CASSFPPGQFQETQYF.

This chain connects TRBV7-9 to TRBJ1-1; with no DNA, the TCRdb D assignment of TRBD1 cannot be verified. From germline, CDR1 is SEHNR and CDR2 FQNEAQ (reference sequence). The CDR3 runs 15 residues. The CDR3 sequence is CASSLEGAGSPEAFF.

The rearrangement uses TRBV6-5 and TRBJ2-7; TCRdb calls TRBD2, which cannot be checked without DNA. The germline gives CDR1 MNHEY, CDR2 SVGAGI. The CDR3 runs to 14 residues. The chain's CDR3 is CASSYRGGNSEQYF.

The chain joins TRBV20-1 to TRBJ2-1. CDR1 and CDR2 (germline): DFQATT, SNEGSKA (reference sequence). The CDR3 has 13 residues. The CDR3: CSARDSYYNEQFF.

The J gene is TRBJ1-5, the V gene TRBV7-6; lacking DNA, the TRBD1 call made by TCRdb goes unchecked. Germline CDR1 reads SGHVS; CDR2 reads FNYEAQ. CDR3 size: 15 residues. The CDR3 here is CASSPMGGYSQPQHF.

The CDR3 sequence is CASSFGGQYNEQFF. This chain uses TRBV7-2 with TRBJ2-1; TCRdb's D call, TRBD1, is unchecked because there is no DNA. The germline gives CDR1 SGHTA, CDR2 FQGNSA. The CDR3 length is 14 residues.

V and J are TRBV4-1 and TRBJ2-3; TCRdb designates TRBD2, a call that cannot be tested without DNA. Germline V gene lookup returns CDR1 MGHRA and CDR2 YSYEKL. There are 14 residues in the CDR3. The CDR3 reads CASSRQEVGDTQYF.

The CDR3 here is CASMVVSGANVLTF. The genes are TRBV5-1 and TRBJ2-6. Per the germline V gene, CDR1 is SGHRS and CDR2 is YFSETQ. The CDR3 consists of 14 residues.